This T cell receptor beta chain was observed in a study of memory CD4+ T cells and cytomegalovirus serostatus. For the study at large: This sample comes from healthy Belgian adults, 9 CMV seropositive, under 25 seronegative.

The germline gives CDR1 SGHTA, CDR2 FQGNSA. Trimming shortened V by 2 bases and J by 5 bases, and 13 bases separated the two germline ends. This CDR3 comprises 14 residues. Original handling: After removing out-of-frame reads, around 2 million distinct TCRbeta sequences remained. The method was immunoSEQ multiplex PCR; TCRdb's version includes in-frame clones alone and lacks a portion of them. The V and J calls and clone size were taken over from that table, and D and trimming were inferred from the DNA. The repertoire includes roughly 67,000 clones, roughly three quarters of them detected once, and under 6% sits in the top ten. Single viable CD3+CD4+CD8-CD45RO+ cells were sorted as the memory CD4+ T cells. Serum IgG to CMV pp150, pp28, p38 and p52 defined serostatus.

V is TRBV7-2 and J is TRBJ2-7; tentatively, D is TRBD1 or TRBD2 (5 bases each). The clonotype originates from an adult in good health and CMV-seropositive. Source material: memory CD4+ T cells from blood. Here the CDR3 reads CASSLSPGRDEQYF. CDR3 coding DNA: TGTGCCAGCAGCTTATCACCGGGACGAGACGAGCAGTACTTC.